Each of the 16 T cell receptor beta chains below was sequenced from the same sample in a study of blood T cell repertoires in COVID-19. The table came from immunoSEQ multiplex PCR; TCRdb's copy has only in-frame clones and leaves some out. The sample yields under 300,000 clones, about 90% seen once. Source material: PBMCs or T cells enriched from blood (not recorded which). The receptors stem from a woman aged 40 to 50 with acute COVID-19.

The V and J genes are TRBV3-1 (or the pseudogene TRBV3-2) and TRBJ1-1; unclear D gene. Germline V gives CDR1 LGHDT, CDR2 YNNKEL (reference sequence). The CDR3 runs to 13 residues. The V end lost 1 base, the J end lost 6 bases, and 9 bases lay between the germline ends. This CDR3 reads CASSQGGLAEAFF. Written as DNA, the CDR3 is TGTGCCAGCAGCCAAGGTGGGCTTGCTGAAGCTTTCTTT.

J is TRBJ2-1 and V is TRBV19; tentative D call: TRBD2 (6 bases). Trimming stripped 0 bases from V and 9 bases from J, with 18 bases between. The CDR3 loop spans 16 amino acids. Germline CDR1 LNHDA, CDR2 SQIVND (reference sequence). The CDR3 region has the DNA TGTGCCAGTAGTATAGAGGCTAGCGCCGATACGGGTGAGCAGTTCTTC. Protein sequence: CASSIEASADTGEQFF.

The chain uses TRBV5-1 and TRBJ2-1, with 12 bases fitting TRBD1. This CDR3 region has 15 residues. CDR1 and CDR2 from the germline V gene are SGHRS and YFSETQ. V trimming: 4 bases; J trimming: 9 bases; junction bases outside the gene matches: 8. The CDR3 DNA sequence: TGCGCCAGCAGCACGGGACAGGGGGCGCGAGGTGAGCAGTTCTTC. Translated: CASSTGQGARGEQFF.

This rearrangement joins TRBV5-1 to TRBJ2-2; D unclear. The CDR3 covers 15 residues. Germline V gives CDR1 SGHRS, CDR2 YFSETQ. V lost 0 bases and J 3 bases, leaving 9 bases between the germline ends. CDR3: CASSLVVADTGELFF. CDR3 nucleotide sequence: TGCGCCAGCAGCTTGGTGGTAGCAGACACCGGGGAGCTGTTTTTT. The full variable domain, rest sourced from reference TRBV5-1 and TRBJ2-2, is KAGVTQTPRYLIKTRGQQVTLSCSPISGHRSVSWYQQTPGQGLQFLFEYFSETQRNKGNFPGRFSGRQFSNSRSEMNVSTLELGDSALYLCASSLVVADTGELFFGEGSRLTVL.

The V call is TRBV4-2, the J call TRBJ2-7, with 11 bases fitting TRBD2. Germline CDR1 and CDR2: LGHNA and YNFKEQ. Germline trimming cut 4 bases from V and 4 bases from J; bases unmatched to any gene: 9. The CDR3 spans 16 residues. The CDR3 loop is CASSPIVAGGPYEQYF. In DNA, the CDR3 is TGTGCCAGCAGCCCCATCGTAGCGGGAGGGCCTTACGAGCAGTACTTC.

This chain links TRBV18 with TRBJ1-3, with TRBD1 matching over 9 bases. The CDR3 has 16 residues. Trimming cost V 2 bases and J 1 base; bases outside gene matches: 3. The germline gives CDR1 KGHSH, CDR2 LQKENI. This CDR3 is CASSPTGGLSGNTIYF. Here the CDR3 DNA reads TGTGCCAGCTCACCAACAGGGGGCCTGTCTGGAAACACCATATATTTT. Complete variable domain (other parts from reference TRBV18 and TRBJ1-3): NAGVMQNPRHLVRRRGQEARLRCSPMKGHSHVYWYRQLPEEGLKFMVYLQKENIIDESGMPKERFSAEFPKEGPSILRIQQVVRGDSAAYFCASSPTGGLSGNTIYFGEGSWLTVV.

The rearrangement joins TRBV5-1 to TRBJ1-1; TRBD1 matches 8 bases. The V gene's germline CDR1 is SGHRS and CDR2 YFSETQ. The CDR3 covers 13 residues. With 2 bases clipped from V and 6 bases from J, the junction kept 3 bases outside the gene matches. The CDR3 here is CASSFRGRAEAFF. CDR3 nucleotide sequence: TGCGCCAGCAGCTTCAGGGGGCGGGCTGAAGCTTTCTTT.

In its sample, this clone was seen once. The rearrangement joins TRBV13 to TRBJ1-1; TRBD1 is a possible D gene (5 bases). Germline V gene data show CDR1 as PRHDT and CDR2 as FYEKMQ (reference sequence). The CDR3 has 16 amino acids. V lost 0 bases and J lost 5, with 16 bases in between. CDR3 protein: CASSLGRVVLRTEAFF. The CDR3 DNA follows: TGTGCCAGCAGCTTAGGCAGGGTGGTTTTGAGGACTGAAGCTTTCTTT.

The chain is built from TRBV6-1 and TRBJ1-1; TRBD1 might be the D (5 bases). CDR3 length equals 14 residues. Between the trimmed V and J ends, which lost 2 bases and 4 bases, there was a span of 11 bases. Germline CDR1 is MNHNS and CDR2 is SASEGT. Here the CDR3 DNA reads TGTGCCAGCAGTGAAACAGGCGTGATCACTGAAGCTTTCTTT. This translates into CASSETGVITEAFF.

This clone was seen just once. The V and J genes are TRBV9 and TRBJ2-3; 16 bases match TRBD2. The CDR3 is 18 amino acids. The germline CDR1 and CDR2 sequences are SGDLS and YYNGEE. Trimming removed 4 bases from V and 0 bases from J; junction bases left unmatched: 5. The CDR3 region is CASSPGTSGRASTDTQYF. CDR3 nucleotide sequence: TGTGCCAGCAGCCCGGGGACTAGCGGGAGGGCCAGCACAGATACGCAGTATTTT.

The rearrangement links TRBV2 to TRBJ2-1; 7 nucleotides match TRBD1. Germline V gene lookup returns CDR1 SNHLY and CDR2 FYNNEI. This CDR3 comprises 14 residues. V lost 10 bases and J lost 1; bases outside the gene matches: 7. The CDR3 protein is CATKTGDSYNEQFF. The DNA of the CDR3 is TGTGCCACAAAAACAGGGGATTCCTACAATGAGCAGTTCTTC.

V is TRBV24-1 and J is TRBJ1-6, with 8 bases matching TRBD1. Looked up from germline, CDR1 is KGHDR and CDR2 is SFDVKD. The CDR3 loop spans 14 amino acids. With V trimmed by 4 bases and J by 5 bases, 0 bases remained unmatched. CDR3 sequence reads: CATSDRGHNSPLHF. The CDR3 bases are TGTGCCACCAGTGACAGGGGGCATAATTCACCCCTCCACTTT.

V is TRBV7-3 and J is TRBJ2-1, with TRBD2 matching over 9 bases. Per germline, CDR1 SGHTA and CDR2 FQGTGA. The CDR3 contains 15 residues. V dropped 5 bases and J dropped 7; count of bases not matched to a gene: 9. As DNA, the CDR3 is TGTGCCAGCAGCCCCCCCGGTAGCGGGAGAAATGAGCAGTTCTTC. As protein: CASSPPGSGRNEQFF.

The rearrangement links TRBV29-1 to TRBJ1-1, with no clear D. This CDR3 spans 13 amino acids. The germline gives CDR1 SQVTM, CDR2 ANQGSEA. V lost 5 bases to trimming and J lost 2 bases, with 12 bases between them. The CDR3 loop is CSVQGMANTEAFF. The DNA for the CDR3 is TGCAGCGTTCAAGGTATGGCAAACACTGAAGCTTTCTTT.

The chain joins TRBV19 to TRBJ2-7; D is possibly TRBD2 (6 bases). Trimming took off 3 bases at V and 2 bases at J, with 14 bases between the two ends. The CDR3 sequence is 15 residues long. The germline CDR1 and CDR2 sequences are LNHDA and SQIVND (reference sequence). In nucleotides, the CDR3 is TGTGCCAGTAGTATTGTCCGGGAGCGTACCTACGAGCAGTACTTC. Amino acids: CASSIVRERTYEQYF.

This chain connects TRBV4-2 to TRBJ2-3; D gene ambiguous. Per the germline V gene, CDR1 is LGHNA and CDR2 is YNFKEQ. There are 14 residues in the CDR3. Trimming pared 0 bases from V and 2 bases from J, leaving 6 bases between. CDR3 residues: CASSQDLSTDTQYF. The CDR3 nucleotides read TGTGCCAGCAGCCAAGACCTCTCCACAGATACGCAGTATTTT.